These 30 T cell receptor beta chains were sequenced from one sample in a study of blood T cell repertoires in COVID-19. Some clones are missing from TCRdb's copy, which holds only in-frame ones; the method was immunoSEQ multiplex PCR. Here the sample spans some 130,000 clones, around 82% being singletons. The sequenced sample was PBMCs or T cells enriched from blood (not recorded which). All receptors come from a middle-aged man with acute COVID-19.

V is TRBV6-5 and J is TRBJ1-2, with 9 bases fitting TRBD1. The CDR3 has 13 amino acids. Trimming took 6 bases from V and 5 from J; bases not matched to a gene: 4. CDR1 is MNHEY, CDR2 SVGAGI, per germline. CDR3 loop: CASSRTGVYGYTF. CDR3 bases: TGTGCCAGCAGCCGGACAGGGGTATATGGCTACACCTTC.

The V gene is TRBV7-2, the J gene TRBJ1-3, with D perhaps TRBD1 (5 bases). Trimming removed 4 bases from V and 6 bases from J, with 16 bases in between. The CDR3 covers 15 residues. The germline V gene has CDR1 SGHTA and CDR2 FQGNSA. The CDR3 loop is CASSSADGRENTIYF. The CDR3 DNA sequence: TGTGCCAGCAGCTCAGCGGACGGCAGGGAAAACACCATATATTTT.

The chain joins TRBV7-8 to TRBJ2-1; D unclear. The V gene lost 0 bases and the J gene lost 8 bases, with 8 bases spanning the gap. Germline V gene data show CDR1 as SGHVS and CDR2 as FQNEAQ. The CDR3 extends over 13 amino acids. CDR3 residues: CASSLAMGYEQFF. The DNA for the CDR3 is TGTGCCAGCAGCTTAGCTATGGGCTATGAGCAGTTCTTC.

The chain combines TRBV30 with TRBJ1-4, with TRBD1 matching over 7 bases. Germline V gene sequence: CDR1 GTSNPN, CDR2 SVGIG (reference sequence). The CDR3 covers 14 residues. Trimming at V came to 3 bases and at J to 4 bases, leaving 5 bases not matched to a gene. CDR3 DNA sequence: TGTGCCTGGAGGTCCGGGACAGTTAATGAAAAACTGTTTTTT. Its translation: CAWRSGTVNEKLFF.

In regard to this clone: Other DNA variants within this sample encode the same CDR3. The chain joins TRBV28 to TRBJ1-2; TRBD1 might be the D (5 bases). The ends were cut back, 1 base at V and 2 bases at J, with 5 bases in the middle. CDR3 size: 13 residues. From germline, CDR1 is MDHEN and CDR2 SYDVKM. The CDR3 region has the DNA TGTGCCAGCAGTTTATCAGGGAACTATGGCTACACCTTC. This sequence encodes CASSLSGNYGYTF.

The chain uses TRBV7-9 and TRBJ1-2, with a weak D call TRBD1 (5 bases). CDR1 is SEHNR, CDR2 FQNEAQ, per germline (reference sequence). The CDR3 has 15 amino acids. V lost 6 bases, J lost 3 bases, and 17 bases lay in between. CDR3 in DNA: TGTGCCAGCAGTTTAAAGGATGGGGCCTACTATGGCTACACCTTC. It specifies CASSLKDGAYYGYTF.

This clone was counted many times. J is TRBJ1-1 and V is TRBV7-9; D is unclear. Germline loops: CDR1 SEHNR, CDR2 FQNEAQ (reference sequence). V dropped 1 base and J dropped 1 base, with 10 bases sitting between them. The CDR3 runs to 15 residues. CDR3 bases: TGTGCCAGCAGCTTAGGAGGGTCAGGGAACACTGAAGCTTTCTTT. This translates into CASSLGGSGNTEAFF.

This clone was found a few times. The rearrangement uses TRBV10-1 and TRBJ2-1; weak D call: TRBD1 (5 bases). The CDR3 is 15 residues long. Germline CDR1 reads WNHNN; CDR2 reads SYGVQD (reference sequence). V lost 4 bases and J 5 bases, leaving 15 bases between the germline ends. DNA for the CDR3: TGCGCCAGCAGTGGTGGCAGGGATATGGACAATGAGCAGTTCTTC. It encodes CASSGGRDMDNEQFF.

The gene calls are TRBV10-3 and TRBJ2-7, with TRBD2 matching over 13 bases. With 6 bases clipped from V and 4 bases from J, the junction kept 6 bases outside the gene matches. Germline values: CDR1 ENHRY, CDR2 SYGVKD. The CDR3 is 15 amino acids. The CDR3 spells CAIRAGTSGAYEQYF. As DNA, the CDR3 is TGTGCCATCAGGGCCGGGACTAGCGGGGCATACGAGCAGTACTTC.

The chain employs TRBV5-1 and TRBJ2-1; TRBD1 matches at 7 bases. The CDR3 loop spans 14 amino acids. V gave up 4 bases and J gave up 5 bases; unmatched junction bases: 6. Germline CDR1 reads SGHRS; CDR2 reads YFSETQ. This CDR3 reads CASSPGQVDNEQFF. CDR3 bases: TGCGCCAGCAGCCCCGGACAGGTGGACAATGAGCAGTTCTTC. Looking up the rest from reference TRBV5-1 and TRBJ2-1 gives the full variable domain: KAGVTQTPRYLIKTRGQQVTLSCSPISGHRSVSWYQQTPGQGLQFLFEYFSETQRNKGNFPGRFSGRQFSNSRSEMNVSTLELGDSALYLCASSPGQVDNEQFFGPGTRLTVL.

The chain uses TRBV7-9 and TRBJ2-1; 10 bases are shared with TRBD2. After removal of 3 bases from V and 9 bases from J, the junction contained 11 bases not matched to a gene. The CDR3 sequence is 16 residues long. Germline-derived CDR1 and CDR2 are SEHNR and FQNEAQ (reference sequence). CDR3 DNA sequence: TGTGCCAGCAGCTTTTTTAGCAGCGGGGGGGCGAGTGAGCAGTTCTTC. It is translated as CASSFFSSGGASEQFF.

This clone has a single count. V and J are TRBV7-9 and TRBJ2-5, with TRBD1 identical over 7 bases. After removal of 1 base from V and 4 bases from J, the junction contained 6 bases not matched to a gene. The CDR3 consists of 15 residues. Germline V lookup: CDR1 SEHNR, CDR2 FQNEAQ (reference sequence). The CDR3 DNA reads TGTGCCAGCAGCTTAGGACAGGGAGATGTAGAGACCCAGTACTTC. Translating gives CASSLGQGDVETQYF.

This chain links TRBV2 with TRBJ2-6; TRBD1 is a possible D gene (6 bases). The germline V gene encodes CDR1 SNHLY and CDR2 FYNNEI. The CDR3 contains 15 residues. V was cut by 6 bases and J by 0 bases, with 9 bases left in between. The CDR3 DNA sequence: TGTGCCAGCAGGGTGGACAGCTCTGGGGCCAACGTCCTGACTTTC. It is translated as CASRVDSSGANVLTF.

The chain is built from TRBV10-1 and TRBJ1-5; D is perhaps TRBD1 (5 bases). This CDR3 contains 13 residues. The V end lost 4 bases, the J end lost 7 bases, and 11 bases lay between the germline ends. In germline, CDR1 is WNHNN, CDR2 SYGVQD (reference sequence). The CDR3 nucleotides read TGCGCCAGCAGTGCAGGGATAGGACAGCCCCAGCATTTT. As protein: CASSAGIGQPQHF.

The rearrangement joins TRBV2 to TRBJ2-5; 7 positions match TRBD1. V lost 1 base and J lost 7; bases outside the gene matches: 6. The CDR3 runs to 14 residues. Germline CDR1 SNHLY, CDR2 FYNNEI. CDR3 sequence: CASSEVGGQGTQYF. The CDR3 DNA reads as TGTGCCAGCAGTGAAGTAGGGGGCCAGGGGACCCAGTACTTC.

J is TRBJ1-2 and V is TRBV30; D is unclear. The CDR3 is 13 residues long. The V end was cut by 3 bases, the J end by 4 bases, with 12 bases between. CDR1 and CDR2 (germline): GTSNPN, SVGIG (reference sequence). This CDR3 reads CAWSSTVRYGYTF. The DNA for the CDR3 is TGTGCCTGGAGCTCAACAGTGCGCTATGGCTACACCTTC.

CDR3 amino acids: CASSLKGTGGRSNQPQHF. CDR3 nucleotides: TGTGCCAGCAGCTTGAAAGGGACAGGGGGAAGGAGCAATCAGCCCCAGCATTTT. The rearrangement links TRBV5-6 to TRBJ1-5, with TRBD1 matching 11 bases. V trimming: 1 base; J trimming: 1 base; junction bases outside the gene matches: 7. Germline V gives CDR1 SGHDT, CDR2 YYEEEE. The CDR3 is 18 residues long.

The chain uses TRBV6-6 and TRBJ2-2, with unresolved D. Deletions cut 6 bases from V and 6 bases from J, with 11 bases between. This CDR3 has 13 residues. Germline V lookup: CDR1 MNHNY, CDR2 SVGAGI (reference sequence). The CDR3 DNA reads TGTGCCAGCAGCACCTCCCGGGCCGGGGAGCTGTTTTTT. Protein sequence: CASSTSRAGELFF.

The V gene is TRBV7-8, the J gene TRBJ2-7; no firm D call. Between the trimmed V and J ends, which lost 2 bases and 2 bases, there was a span of 13 bases. Germline lookup yields CDR1 SGHVS and CDR2 FQNEAQ. The CDR3 consists of 15 residues. This CDR3 is CASSLSNTETYEQYF. CDR3 nucleotides: TGTGCCAGCAGCTTAAGCAACACAGAGACCTACGAGCAGTACTTC.

The V and J genes are TRBV10-1 and TRBJ2-5; tentative D call: TRBD2 (5 bases). This CDR3 is built from 13 residues. The germline V and J ends were trimmed by 3 bases and 5 bases, with 10 bases remaining between them. Germline values: CDR1 WNHNN, CDR2 SYGVQD (reference sequence). The CDR3 sequence is CASSDEGWETQYF. The CDR3 DNA reads TGCGCCAGCAGTGACGAGGGATGGGAGACCCAGTACTTC.

This chain connects TRBV7-8 to TRBJ2-4, with D possibly TRBD1 on 6 matching bases. V gave up 4 bases and J gave up 3 bases, with 13 bases separating them. Germline assignment: CDR1 SGHVS and CDR2 FQNEAQ. There are 15 residues in the CDR3. In nucleotides, the CDR3 is TGTGCCAGCAGCTCTCACAGGGAGAACAAAAACATTCAGTACTTC. Translating gives CASSSHRENKNIQYF.

The chain joins TRBV7-2 to TRBJ1-6; 8 nucleotides match TRBD1. There are 15 residues in the CDR3. V was clipped by 1 base and J by 8 bases; unmatched bases: 4. Germline assignment: CDR1 SGHTA and CDR2 FQGNSA. CDR3 amino acids: CASSLGAGQDSPLHF. The CDR3 nucleotides are TGTGCCAGCAGCTTAGGTGCGGGACAGGATTCACCCCTCCACTTT.

This chain connects TRBV7-2 to TRBJ1-4, with unresolved D. Germline V gives CDR1 SGHTA, CDR2 FQGNSA. Trimming took 0 bases from V and 8 from J, leaving 13 bases between them. This CDR3 region has 15 residues. The CDR3 loop reads CASSLAGVFGEKLFF. The CDR3 nucleotides are TGTGCCAGCAGCTTAGCCGGTGTCTTCGGGGAAAAACTGTTTTTT. The whole variable domain, filled in from reference TRBV7-2 and TRBJ1-4, reads GAGVSQSPSNKVTEKGKDVELRCDPISGHTALYWYRQSLGQGLEFLIYFQGNSAPDKSGLPSDRFSAERTGGSVSTLTIQRTQQEDSAVYLCASSLAGVFGEKLFFGSGTQLSVL.

The V and J genes are TRBV7-2 and TRBJ1-5, with a weak D call TRBD1 (5 bases). Deletions cut 1 base from V and 6 bases from J, with 13 bases between. The CDR3 extends over 15 amino acids. Germline V lookup: CDR1 SGHTA, CDR2 FQGNSA. CDR3 coding DNA: TGTGCCAGCAGCTTAGGGTCCGGGGGAGGTCAGCCCCAGCATTTT. This sequence encodes CASSLGSGGGQPQHF.

The chain has TRBV5-6 and TRBJ2-3; 7 bases map to TRBD1. The CDR3 is 15 amino acids. V lost 2 bases, J lost 0 bases, and 3 bases stayed unmatched. Per the germline V gene, CDR1 is SGHDT and CDR2 is YYEEEE. The CDR3 region is CASSFRGSSTDTQYF. CDR3 coding DNA: TGTGCCAGCAGCTTCAGGGGGTCGAGCACAGATACGCAGTATTTT. Supplemented by reference TRBV5-6 and TRBJ2-3, the full variable domain reads DAGVTQSPTHLIKTRGQQVTLRCSPKSGHDTVSWYQQALGQGPQFIFQYYEEEERQRGNFPDRFSGHQFPNYSSELNVNALLLGDSALYLCASSFRGSSTDTQYFGPGTRLTVL.

The chain is built from TRBV19 and TRBJ2-7; weak D call: TRBD1 (6 bases). The CDR3 totals 13 residues. Germline V CDR1 and CDR2: LNHDA, SQIVND (reference sequence). The ends were cut back, 3 bases at V and 4 bases at J, with 10 bases in the middle. CDR3 nucleotide sequence: TGTGCCAGTAGTATCCCAGGGGCATACGAGCAGTACTTC. This codes for CASSIPGAYEQYF. The entire variable domain, with the rest obtained from reference TRBV19 and TRBJ2-7, is as follows: DGGITQSPKYLFRKEGQNVTLSCEQNLNHDAMYWYRQDPGQGLRLIYYSQIVNDFQKGDIAEGYSVSREKKESFPLTVTSAQKNPTAFYLCASSIPGAYEQYFGPGTRLTVT.

This clone was counted a few times. This chain connects TRBV5-4 to TRBJ1-4; 9 nucleotides match TRBD1. Germline lookup yields CDR1 SGHNT and CDR2 YYREEE (reference sequence). This CDR3 has 14 amino acids. V lost 4 bases, J lost 7 bases, and 5 bases stayed unmatched. In DNA, the CDR3 is TGTGCCAGCAGCCCCGGGACAGGGCCTGAAAAACTGTTTTTT. This sequence encodes CASSPGTGPEKLFF. The whole variable domain, remainder taken from reference TRBV5-4 and TRBJ1-4, is ETGVTQSPTHLIKTRGQQVTLRCSSQSGHNTVSWYQQALGQGPQFIFQYYREEENGRGNFPPRFSGLQFPNYSSELNVNALELDDSALYLCASSPGTGPEKLFFGSGTQLSVL.

The chain uses TRBV7-9 and TRBJ1-1; no definite D call. The CDR3 contains 14 residues. Trimming removed 4 bases from V and 2 bases from J, with 11 bases in between. Germline-derived CDR1 and CDR2 are SEHNR and FQNEAQ (reference sequence). The CDR3 DNA is TGTGCCAGCAGCTCCGGGAGGAGTAACACTGAAGCTTTCTTT. Translation: CASSSGRSNTEAFF.

The chain couples TRBV6-1 to TRBJ2-3; the D gene is possibly TRBD2 (5 bases). The V and J ends lost 3 bases and 2 bases respectively, with 9 bases between them. CDR1 is MNHNS, CDR2 SASEGT, per germline. The CDR3 is 14 residues long. CDR3 amino acids: CASSDGILTDTQYF. CDR3 nucleotide sequence: TGTGCCAGCAGTGACGGGATTCTCACAGATACGCAGTATTTT.

The chain links TRBV27 to TRBJ2-6; a weak D match, TRBD1 (6 bases). CDR3 size: 16 residues. V lost 4 bases and J lost 0, with 10 bases in between. Germline V lookup: CDR1 MNHEY, CDR2 SMNVEV (reference sequence). The CDR3 sequence: CASSYQGTSGANVLTF. Here the CDR3 DNA reads TGTGCCAGCAGTTATCAGGGGACCTCTGGGGCCAACGTCCTGACTTTC.